The next 30 T cell receptor beta chains were all read from a single sample in a study of blood T cell dynamics during melanoma immunotherapy (dated by TCRdb to the early 2020s). Library preparation employed the immunoSEQ multiplex PCR assay. TCRdb retrieved this table from immuneACCESS and kept in-frame rearrangements only. Not all clones are present; in checked studies, unresolved V genes account for under half, and no reason is known for the remainder. Within this sample are approximately 13,000 clones, with 80% to 90% of them counted one time only. Approximately 6.4% of the sample is taken by the ten largest. According to the study, the label for this sample's time point signals: pre-treatment baseline. The sample in question was blood, obtained from a patient treated with checkpoint blockade. The receptor source for this set is a human donor with melanoma.

The chain uses TRBV9 and TRBJ2-3, with 10 bases fitting TRBD2. The CDR3 is made up of 16 amino acids. Per germline, CDR1 SGDLS and CDR2 YYNGEE. The trim removed 3 bases at V and 3 bases at J, leaving 7 bases unmatched. CDR3 sequence (DNA): TGTGCCAGCAGCGAGGGAGCGGGGGGGGCGACAGATACGCAGTATTTT. It specifies CASSEGAGGATDTQYF.

The rearrangement uses TRBV20-1 and TRBJ2-1; tentative D call: TRBD2 (5 bases). Per the germline V gene, CDR1 is DFQATT and CDR2 is SNEGSKA (reference sequence). With 5 bases removed from V and 9 bases from J, the gap between germline ends came to 11 bases. The CDR3 consists of 11 residues. In DNA, the CDR3 is TGCAGTGCTTTTGACTACCCTGAGCAGTTCTTC. It yields the protein CSAFDYPEQFF.

The chain links TRBV18 to TRBJ1-1; TRBD1 aligns across 8 bases. V trimming: 4 bases; J trimming: 10 bases; junction bases outside the gene matches: 5. CDR1 and CDR2 from the germline V gene are KGHSH and LQKENI. This CDR3 has 12 amino acids. CDR3 DNA: TGTGCCAGCTCACGAGACAGGGGAACAGCTTTCTTT. This codes for CASSRDRGTAFF.

The chain recombines TRBV28 with TRBJ1-2; D unclear. The germline CDR1 and CDR2 sequences are MDHEN and SYDVKM. The length of the CDR3 is 15 residues. With 8 bases removed from V and 10 bases from J, the gap between germline ends came to 26 bases. The DNA for the CDR3 is TGTGCCAGCGGGTTGGGTCCCGGACGAGGTGGGGTCTACACCTTC. The encoded protein is CASGLGPGRGGVYTF.

V and J are TRBV19 and TRBJ1-5, with D tentatively TRBD1 (6 bases). Germline lookup yields CDR1 LNHDA and CDR2 SQIVND (reference sequence). The V and J ends lost 9 bases and 7 bases respectively, with 19 bases between them. This CDR3 is 14 amino acids long. The CDR3 protein is CASRGSGGGQPQHF. The CDR3 nucleotides read TGTGCCAGCAGGGGCAGCGGTGGTGGACAGCCCCAGCATTTT.

The chain combines TRBV7-2 with TRBJ2-2; D remains unclear. CDR1 and CDR2 from the germline V gene are SGHTA and FQGNSA. The CDR3 totals 15 residues. V lost 0 bases and J lost 1, with 6 bases in between. In nucleotides, the CDR3 is TGTGCCAGCAGCTTAGCCCGACAGAACACCGGGGAGCTGTTTTTT. This sequence encodes CASSLARQNTGELFF.

The chain links TRBV19 to TRBJ1-4, with TRBD1 matching over 7 bases. Per the germline V gene, CDR1 is LNHDA and CDR2 is SQIVND (reference sequence). CDR3 size: 14 residues. V was pared by 6 bases and J by 14 bases, with 15 bases of the junction left unmatched. Here the CDR3 DNA reads TGTGCCAGTAGCCCGGGACAGCCGGGTATAAGTCTGTTTTTT. Its protein is CASSPGQPGISLFF.

This clone turned up a few times. The chain uses TRBV6-5 and TRBJ1-2; maybe TRBD1 (6 bases). The CDR3 runs 12 residues. V lost 2 bases to trimming and J lost 8 bases, with 9 bases between them. Germline CDR1 is MNHEY and CDR2 is SVGAGI. CDR3 in DNA: TGTGCCAGCAGTTACGGGGGGCGCGGCTACACCTTC. The encoded protein is CASSYGGRGYTF.

J is TRBJ2-6 and V is TRBV19, with 10 bases identical to TRBD1. V lost 10 bases, J lost 0 bases, and 6 bases stayed unmatched. The CDR3 loop spans 16 amino acids. Germline CDR1 is LNHDA and CDR2 is SQIVND (reference sequence). CDR3 sequence (DNA): TGTGCCACCGCCCGACAGGGGGCCTCTGGGGCCAACGTCCTGACTTTC. Amino acids: CATARQGASGANVLTF. Supplemented by reference TRBV19 and TRBJ2-6, the full variable domain reads DGGITQSPKYLFRKEGQNVTLSCEQNLNHDAMYWYRQDPGQGLRLIYYSQIVNDFQKGDIAEGYSVSREKKESFPLTVTSAQKNPTAFYLCATARQGASGANVLTFGAGSRLTVL.

This clone was observed a few times. This rearrangement joins TRBV27 to TRBJ1-6; a weak D match, TRBD1 (5 bases). The V and J ends lost 3 bases and 10 bases respectively, with 13 bases between them. This CDR3 spans 14 amino acids. Germline loops: CDR1 MNHEY, CDR2 SMNVEV (reference sequence). The CDR3 loop is CASSFVGGGSPLHF. The CDR3 bases are TGTGCCAGCAGTTTTGTGGGGGGTGGCTCACCCCTCCACTTT.

This clone was found a few times. V and J are TRBV20-1 and TRBJ1-1; 9 bases are a match to TRBD1. The V gene's germline CDR1 is DFQATT and CDR2 SNEGSKA (reference sequence). The V segment lost 6 bases and the J segment 11 bases; nucleotides outside the gene matches: 7. The CDR3 runs 11 residues. The CDR3 sequence is CSADGQGSAFF. CDR3 coding DNA: TGCAGTGCGGATGGACAGGGGTCGGCTTTCTTT.

The chain joins TRBV6-5 to TRBJ1-5; 9 nucleotides agree with TRBD1. The CDR3 is made up of 14 amino acids. J was trimmed by 5 bases and V by 7 bases; bases with no gene match: 6. Germline CDR1 and CDR2: MNHEY and SVGAGI. For the CDR3, the DNA is TGTGCCAGCAAACCGGGACAGGGTCATCAGCCCCAGCATTTT. This encodes CASKPGQGHQPQHF.

The chain links TRBV5-6 to TRBJ2-3; D is uncertain. The germline V and J ends were trimmed by 0 bases and 4 bases, with 6 bases remaining between them. The germline V gene has CDR1 SGHDT and CDR2 YYEEEE. CDR3 size: 13 residues. The CDR3 DNA is TGTGCCAGCAGCTTGGGGTCCCCAGATACGCAGTATTTT. The encoded protein is CASSLGSPDTQYF.

The chain uses TRBV6-1 and TRBJ2-3; 10 nucleotides align to TRBD1. This CDR3 comprises 14 residues. Germline V gene sequence: CDR1 MNHNS, CDR2 SASEGT. V was pared by 6 bases and J by 7 bases, with 7 bases of the junction left unmatched. The CDR3 DNA is TGTGCCAGCAGAGACAGGGGGCAGGAATATACGCAGTATTTT. This sequence encodes CASRDRGQEYTQYF.

In this sample, this clone turned up once. The rearrangement uses TRBV4-3 and TRBJ2-3; tentative D call: TRBD1 (6 bases). Germline loops: CDR1 LGHNA, CDR2 YSLEER. The CDR3 consists of 15 residues. Trimming pared 4 bases from V and 5 bases from J, leaving 16 bases between. The CDR3 protein is CASSPQQGRGDTQYF. The CDR3 nucleotides read TGCGCCAGCAGCCCTCAACAGGGAAGGGGAGATACGCAGTATTTT.

V gene TRBV5-5 combines with J gene TRBJ1-2; D possibly corresponds to TRBD1 (5 bases). The germline V gene encodes CDR1 SGHKS and CDR2 YYEKEE (reference sequence). Trimming cost V 4 bases and J 4 bases, with 20 bases left between them. The length of the CDR3 is 16 residues. CDR3 protein: CASSLGWSQGSYGYTF. The DNA for the CDR3 is TGTGCCAGCAGCCTGGGGTGGAGTCAGGGCAGCTATGGCTACACCTTC.

The rearrangement uses TRBV7-2 and TRBJ1-2; 9 bases align to TRBD1. CDR3 length equals 13 residues. Per the germline V gene, CDR1 is SGHTA and CDR2 is FQGNSA. Trimming took 2 bases from V and 8 from J; bases not matched to a gene: 3. The CDR3 DNA reads TGTGCCAGCAGCTTAACGGACAGGGGAGGCTACACCTTC. It translates to CASSLTDRGGYTF.

The CDR3, as DNA: TGTGCCAGCACTGGCGGGTTCAATCAGCCCCAGCATTTT. Amino acid sequence: CASTGGFNQPQHF. The chain couples TRBV2 to TRBJ1-5, with no clear D. The CDR3 is 13 amino acids. With 7 bases removed from V and 3 bases from J, the gap between germline ends came to 10 bases. CDR1 is SNHLY, CDR2 FYNNEI, per germline.

The chain employs TRBV18 and TRBJ1-2; maybe TRBD1 (6 bases). Germline CDR1 and CDR2: KGHSH and LQKENI. Trimming removed 4 bases at V and 7 bases at J, with 19 bases between. The CDR3 length is 15 residues. The CDR3 loop reads CASSQSDSFTSGYTF. CDR3 sequence (DNA): TGTGCCAGCTCACAGTCGGACAGCTTCACATCTGGCTACACCTTC.

V gene TRBV6-6 combines with J gene TRBJ1-5; no reliable D call. Between the trimmed V and J ends, which lost 7 bases and 5 bases, there was a span of 9 bases. There are 12 residues in the CDR3. CDR1 is MNHNY, CDR2 SVGAGI, per germline (reference sequence). CDR3 in DNA: TGTGCCAGCAAGGGTGGGGATCAGCCCCAGCATTTT. Amino acids: CASKGGDQPQHF.

The chain uses TRBV6-1 and TRBJ2-7; D gene uncertain. The CDR3 totals 12 residues. Germline V gives CDR1 MNHNS, CDR2 SASEGT. Trimming removed 4 bases from V and 0 bases from J, with 4 bases in between. The CDR3 loop reads CASSGSSYEQYV. The CDR3 DNA sequence: TGTGCCAGCAGTGGTAGCTCCTACGAGCAGTACGTC.

The chain recombines TRBV6-5 with TRBJ1-5; TRBD1 agrees at 9 bases. The trim removed 5 bases at V and 1 base at J, leaving 3 bases unmatched. CDR3 length: 15 residues. Germline CDR1 and CDR2: MNHEY and SVGAGI. CDR3 sequence: CASSRQGGSNQPQHF. The CDR3 DNA reads TGTGCCAGCAGTAGACAGGGGGGGAGCAATCAGCCCCAGCATTTT.

The chain combines TRBV9 with TRBJ1-1, with no clear D. CDR1 and CDR2 from the germline V gene are SGDLS and YYNGEE. Trimming left V 0 bases short and J 1 base short, with 7 bases between. CDR3 length equals 14 residues. DNA of the CDR3: TGTGCCAGCAGCGTAGGATCGGCGAACACTGAAGCTTTCTTT. This encodes CASSVGSANTEAFF.

The gene calls are TRBV27 and TRBJ2-5; 9 nucleotides agree with TRBD1. Judging by the DNA end, TRBJ2-7 fits better; the J call may be wrong. Germline V CDR1 and CDR2: MNHEY, SMNVEV (reference sequence). CDR3 length: 15 amino acids. CDR3 nucleotides: TGTGCCAGCAGTTCCGGGACAGGGAGATCCTACGAGCAGTACTTC. It encodes CASSSGTGRSYEQYF.

The V call is TRBV5-1, the J call TRBJ2-2; a possible D gene is TRBD1 (5 bases). CDR1 is SGHRS and CDR2 is YFSETQ in the germline V gene. This CDR3 has 16 residues. The V end was cut by 3 bases, the J end by 0 bases, with 12 bases between. CDR3 nucleotides: TGCGCCAGCAGCTATCTTACAGGCTCGAACACCGGGGAGCTGTTTTTT. Translating it yields CASSYLTGSNTGELFF.

The V call is TRBV6-6, the J call TRBJ2-2; TRBD1 or TRBD2 may be the D gene (6 bases each). This CDR3 is 14 amino acids long. Germline V CDR1 and CDR2: MNHNY, SVGAGI (reference sequence). Trimming removed 4 bases at V and 6 bases at J, with 12 bases between. CDR3 region: CASSFSGEAGELFF. Here the CDR3 DNA reads TGTGCCAGCAGTTTCTCAGGGGAGGCCGGGGAGCTGTTTTTT.

In its sample, this clone was seen a few times. Here the CDR3 reads CASTKEIAGTGELFF. The CDR3 DNA is TGTGCCAGCACCAAAGAGATAGCGGGGACCGGGGAGCTGTTTTTT. This sequence joins TRBV2 and TRBJ2-2; 8 bases fit TRBD2. There are 15 residues in the CDR3. Germline CDR1 is SNHLY and CDR2 is FYNNEI. V shed 7 bases and J 5 bases; nucleotides not matched to a gene: 9. The full variable domain, its missing parts supplied by reference TRBV2 and TRBJ2-2, is EPEVTQTPSHQVTQMGQEVILRCVPISNHLYFYWYRQILGQKVEFLVSFYNNEISEKSEIFDDQFSVERPDGSNFTLKIRSTKLEDSAMYFCASTKEIAGTGELFFGEGSRLTVL.

The chain carries TRBV15 and TRBJ2-3; 7 bases map to TRBD1. The germline CDR1 and CDR2 sequences are LNHNV and YYDKDF (reference sequence). The V segment lost 8 bases and the J segment 4 bases; nucleotides outside the gene matches: 12. The CDR3 has 15 residues. CDR3 in amino acids: CATQKDRRFADTQYF. Here the CDR3 DNA reads TGTGCCACCCAAAAGGACAGGCGGTTCGCAGATACGCAGTATTTT.

This clone occurred once. V usage is TRBV4-1 and J usage is TRBJ1-4, with TRBD1 matching 7 bases. From germline, CDR1 is MGHRA and CDR2 YSYEKL. CDR3 length equals 14 residues. Losses at the gene ends were 4 bases for V and 5 bases for J; bases not matched to a gene: 4. The CDR3 region is CASSRPDRNEKLFF. The CDR3, as DNA: TGCGCCAGCAGCCGACCGGACAGGAATGAAAAACTGTTTTTT.

The chain uses TRBV7-8 and TRBJ2-3, with D unclear. The V and J ends lost 2 bases and 6 bases respectively, with 3 bases between them. This CDR3 is built from 11 residues. In germline, CDR1 is SGHVS, CDR2 FQNEAQ. The CDR3 here is CASSLSDTQYF. CDR3 DNA: TGTGCCAGCAGCTTAAGCGATACGCAGTATTTT.